This T cell receptor beta chain was sequenced in a study of CD8+CD57+ T cells in acquired aplastic anemia. CDR3 length: 14 amino acids. Germline V gives CDR1 LNHDA, CDR2 SQIVND (reference sequence). V was clipped by 6 bases and J by 2 bases; unmatched bases: 7. The authors sequenced patients whose flow cytometry had shown CD8+CD57+ cell expansion. Genomic DNA was employed as the template in profiling TCR beta VDJ and CDR3. A single record per CDR3 protein comes from TCRdb applying MiXCR to the reads. The table shows under 350,000 distinct CDR3 sequences, with roughly 53% occurring only once. This clonotype came up once.

The V and J genes are TRBV19 and TRBJ2-7, with 7 positions matching TRBD2. The sequence derives from a human donor with aplastic anemia. Material for sequencing was sorted CD4+, CD8+, or CD8+CD57+ T cells (not recorded which) from PBMCs. The CDR3 region is CASSPGGYPYEQYF. DNA for the CDR3: TGTGCCAGTAGCCCCGGGGGGTACCCCTACGAGCAGTACTTC.